Included here is one T cell receptor (beta chain) sequence, with context. The same CDR3 arises from other DNA sequences in this sample as well. This CDR3 is built from 13 residues. V lost 7 bases and J 5 bases, leaving 14 bases between the germline ends. From germline, CDR1 is MNHEY and CDR2 SVGAGI. In the authors' methods: Estimated nucleated cell counts came from reference gene primer amplification. Clones were read by immunoSEQ multiplex PCR, and TCRdb kept only the in-frame ones, dropping some. V and J calls and clone size follow that table, whereas D and trimming were derived from the DNA. The sample has about 270,000 clones, roughly 86% seen once. The data stem from a study of blood T cell repertoires in COVID-19. In the study overall: Acute and convalescent COVID-19 samples came from the United States, Italy and Spain. Sources were T cells, B-cell-depleted T cells, or PBMCs; the material itself was cDNA or gDNA.

Sequencing was carried out using peripheral blood. The receptor's source is a man aged 40-49 years with active or convalescent COVID-19. The J gene is TRBJ1-1, the V gene TRBV6-5; D is uncertain. The CDR3 region is CASKQSGRTEAFF. CDR3 nucleotides: TGTGCCAGCAAGCAGAGCGGACGGACTGAAGCTTTCTTT.